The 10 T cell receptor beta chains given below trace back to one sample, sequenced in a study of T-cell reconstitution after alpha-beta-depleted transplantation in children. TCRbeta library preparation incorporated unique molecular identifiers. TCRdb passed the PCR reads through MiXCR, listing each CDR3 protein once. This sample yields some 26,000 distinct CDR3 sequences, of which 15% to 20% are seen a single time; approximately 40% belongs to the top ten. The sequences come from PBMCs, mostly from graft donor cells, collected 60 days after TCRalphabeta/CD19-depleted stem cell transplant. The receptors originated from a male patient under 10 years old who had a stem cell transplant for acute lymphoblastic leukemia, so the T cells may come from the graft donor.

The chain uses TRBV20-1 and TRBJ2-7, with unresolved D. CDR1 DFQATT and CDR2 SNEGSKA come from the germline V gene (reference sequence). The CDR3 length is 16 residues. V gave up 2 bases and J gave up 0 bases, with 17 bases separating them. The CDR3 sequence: CSARSPRRPSSYEQYV. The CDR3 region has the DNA TGCAGTGCTAGATCCCCCAGGCGACCTAGCTCCTACGAGCAGTACGTC.

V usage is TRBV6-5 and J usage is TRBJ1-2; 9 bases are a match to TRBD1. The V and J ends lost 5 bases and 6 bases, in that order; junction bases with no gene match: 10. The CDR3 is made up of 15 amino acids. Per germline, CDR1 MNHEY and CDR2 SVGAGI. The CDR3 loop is CASSNLDRGHNGYTF. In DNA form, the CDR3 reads TGTGCCAGCAGTAACCTGGACAGGGGACATAATGGCTACACCTTC.

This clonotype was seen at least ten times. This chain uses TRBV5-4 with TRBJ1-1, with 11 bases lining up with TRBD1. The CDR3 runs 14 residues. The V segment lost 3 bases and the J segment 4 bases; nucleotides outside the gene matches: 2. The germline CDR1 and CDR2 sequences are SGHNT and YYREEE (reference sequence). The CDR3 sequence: CASSSDRGRTEAFF. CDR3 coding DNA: TGTGCCAGCAGCTCGGACAGGGGGCGCACTGAAGCTTTCTTT.

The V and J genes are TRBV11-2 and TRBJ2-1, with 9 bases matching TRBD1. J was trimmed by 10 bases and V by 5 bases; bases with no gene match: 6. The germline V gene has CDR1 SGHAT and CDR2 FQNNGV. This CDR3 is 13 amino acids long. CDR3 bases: TGTGCCAGCAGCCCGGGACAGGGTCGGGAGCAGTTCTTC. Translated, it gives CASSPGQGREQFF.

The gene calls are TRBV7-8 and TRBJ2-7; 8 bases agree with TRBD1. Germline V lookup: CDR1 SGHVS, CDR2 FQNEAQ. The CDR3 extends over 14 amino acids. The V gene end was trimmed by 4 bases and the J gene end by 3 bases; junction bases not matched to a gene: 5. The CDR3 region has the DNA TGTGCCAGCAGCTCTGGGACAGGTCTCTACGAGCAGTACTTC. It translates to CASSSGTGLYEQYF.

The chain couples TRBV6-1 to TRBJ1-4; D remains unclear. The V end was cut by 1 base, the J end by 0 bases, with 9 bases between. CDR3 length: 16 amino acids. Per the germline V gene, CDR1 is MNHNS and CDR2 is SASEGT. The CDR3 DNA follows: TGTGCCAGCAGTGAAGTACGGGGAGCAACTAATGAAAAACTGTTTTTT. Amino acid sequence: CASSEVRGATNEKLFF.

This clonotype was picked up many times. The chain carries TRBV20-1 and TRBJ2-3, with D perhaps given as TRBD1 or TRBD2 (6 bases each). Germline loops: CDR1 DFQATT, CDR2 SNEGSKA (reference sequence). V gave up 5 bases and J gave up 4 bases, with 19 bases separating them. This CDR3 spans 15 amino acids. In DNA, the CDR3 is TGCAGTGCTTCACACGAGGGGGGATGGGCAGATACGCAGTATTTT. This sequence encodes CSASHEGGWADTQYF.

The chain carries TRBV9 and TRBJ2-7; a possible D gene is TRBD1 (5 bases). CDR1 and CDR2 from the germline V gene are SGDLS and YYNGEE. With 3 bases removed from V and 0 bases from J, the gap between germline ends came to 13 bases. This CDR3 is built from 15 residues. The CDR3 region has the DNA TGTGCCAGCAGCGCTCAGGGCCGAGGCTCCTACGAGCAGTACTTC. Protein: CASSAQGRGSYEQYF. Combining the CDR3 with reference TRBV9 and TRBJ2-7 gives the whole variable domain DSGVTQTPKHLITATGQRVTLRCSPRSGDLSVYWYQQSLDQGLQFLIQYYNGEERAKGNILERFSAQQFPDLHSELNLSSLELGDSALYFCASSAQGRGSYEQYFGPGTRLTVT.

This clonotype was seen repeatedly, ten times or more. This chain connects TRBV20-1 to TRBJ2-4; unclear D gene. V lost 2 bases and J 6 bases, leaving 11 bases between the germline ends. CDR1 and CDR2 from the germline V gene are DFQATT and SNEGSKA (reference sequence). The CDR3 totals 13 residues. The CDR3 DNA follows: TGCAGTGCTAGACCTAGTAGTTTAAACATTCAGTACTTC. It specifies CSARPSSLNIQYF.

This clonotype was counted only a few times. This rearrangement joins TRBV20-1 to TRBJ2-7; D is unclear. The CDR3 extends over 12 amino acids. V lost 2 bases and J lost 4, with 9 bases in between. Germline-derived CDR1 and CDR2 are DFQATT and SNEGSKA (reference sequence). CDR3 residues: CSARSWGYEQYF. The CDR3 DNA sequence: TGCAGTGCTAGATCGTGGGGATACGAGCAGTACTTC.